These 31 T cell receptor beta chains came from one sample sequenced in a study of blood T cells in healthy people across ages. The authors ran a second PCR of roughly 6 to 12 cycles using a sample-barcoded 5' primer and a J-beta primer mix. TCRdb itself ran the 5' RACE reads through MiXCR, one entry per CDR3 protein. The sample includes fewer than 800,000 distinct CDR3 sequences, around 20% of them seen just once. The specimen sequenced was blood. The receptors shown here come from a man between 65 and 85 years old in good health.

In DNA, the CDR3 is TGTGCCAGCAGTAAACGGACTGGCGGGATCTCCTACAATGAGCAGTTCTTC. Its protein product is CASSKRTGGISYNEQFF. The chain couples TRBV28 to TRBJ2-1, with D perhaps matching TRBD2 (6 bases). The germline V gene encodes CDR1 MDHEN and CDR2 SYDVKM. This CDR3 is built from 17 residues. With 5 bases removed from V and 0 bases from J, the gap between germline ends came to 17 bases.

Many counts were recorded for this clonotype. CDR3 sequence: CASSVGDRGRETQYF. The CDR3 DNA sequence: TGTGCCAGCAGCGTAGGAGACAGGGGGCGGGAGACCCAGTACTTC. The chain links TRBV9 to TRBJ2-5, with 10 bases lining up with TRBD1. Trimming took 0 bases from V and 5 from J; bases not matched to a gene: 4. Germline loops: CDR1 SGDLS, CDR2 YYNGEE. The CDR3 sequence is 15 residues long.

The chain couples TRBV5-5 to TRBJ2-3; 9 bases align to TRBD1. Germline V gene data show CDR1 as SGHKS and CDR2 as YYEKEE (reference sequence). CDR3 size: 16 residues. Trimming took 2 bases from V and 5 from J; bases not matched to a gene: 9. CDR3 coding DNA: TGTGCCAGCAGCTTAAATGTTGGGACAGGGCAAGATACGCAGTATTTT. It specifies CASSLNVGTGQDTQYF.

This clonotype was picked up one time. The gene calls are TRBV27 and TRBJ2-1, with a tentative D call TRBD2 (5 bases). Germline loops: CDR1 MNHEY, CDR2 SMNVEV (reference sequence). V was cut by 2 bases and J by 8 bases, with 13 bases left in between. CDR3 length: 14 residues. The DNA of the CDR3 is TGTGCCAGCAGTTTAGGGCTAGCTCTGGATGAGCAGTTCTTC. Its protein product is CASSLGLALDEQFF.

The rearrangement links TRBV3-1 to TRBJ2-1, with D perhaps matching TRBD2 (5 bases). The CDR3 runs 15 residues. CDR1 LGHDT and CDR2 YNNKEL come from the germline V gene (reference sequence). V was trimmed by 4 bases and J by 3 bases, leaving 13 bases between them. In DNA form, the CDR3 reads TGTGCCAGCAGCCCCACTATGGGGAGCTACAATGAGCAGTTCTTC. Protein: CASSPTMGSYNEQFF.

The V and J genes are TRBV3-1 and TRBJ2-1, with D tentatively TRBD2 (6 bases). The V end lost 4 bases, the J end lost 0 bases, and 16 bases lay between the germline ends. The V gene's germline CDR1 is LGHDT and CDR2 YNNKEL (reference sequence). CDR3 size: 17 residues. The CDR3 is CASSPLSGVSSYNEQFF. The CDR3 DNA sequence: TGTGCCAGCAGCCCCCTCTCGGGAGTGAGCTCCTACAATGAGCAGTTCTTC.

The CDR3 DNA is TGTGCCAGCAGTGACCCCGACAGGTACAATGAGCAGTTCTTC. This sequence encodes CASSDPDRYNEQFF. The chain carries TRBV25-1 and TRBJ2-1; tentatively, D is TRBD1 (6 bases). CDR1 and CDR2 from the germline V gene are MGHDK and SYGVNS. Trimming took 3 bases from V and 4 from J, leaving 10 bases between them. The CDR3 contains 14 residues.

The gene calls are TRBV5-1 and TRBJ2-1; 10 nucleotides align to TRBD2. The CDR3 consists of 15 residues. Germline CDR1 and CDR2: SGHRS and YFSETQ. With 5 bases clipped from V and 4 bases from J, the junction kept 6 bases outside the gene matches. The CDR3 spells CASRQGTSEYNEQFF. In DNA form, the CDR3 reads TGCGCCAGCAGGCAAGGGACTAGCGAGTACAATGAGCAGTTCTTC.

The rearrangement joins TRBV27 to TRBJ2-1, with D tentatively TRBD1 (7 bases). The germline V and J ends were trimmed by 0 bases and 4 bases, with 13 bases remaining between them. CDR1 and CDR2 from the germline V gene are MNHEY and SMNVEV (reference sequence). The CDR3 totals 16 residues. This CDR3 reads CASSLSSQGGYNEQFF. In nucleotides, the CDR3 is TGTGCCAGCAGTTTATCGTCCCAGGGGGGATACAATGAGCAGTTCTTC.

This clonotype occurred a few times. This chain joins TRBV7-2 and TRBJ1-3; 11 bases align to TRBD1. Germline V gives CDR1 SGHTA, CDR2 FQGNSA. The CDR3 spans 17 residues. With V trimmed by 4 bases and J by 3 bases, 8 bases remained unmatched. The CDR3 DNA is TGTGCCAGCAGCTCACCCCTGGACAGGGGGCTTGGAAACACCATATATTTT. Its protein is CASSSPLDRGLGNTIYF. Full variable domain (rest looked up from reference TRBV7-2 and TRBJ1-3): GAGVSQSPSNKVTEKGKDVELRCDPISGHTALYWYRQSLGQGLEFLIYFQGNSAPDKSGLPSDRFSAERTGGSVSTLTIQRTQQEDSAVYLCASSSPLDRGLGNTIYFGEGSWLTVV.

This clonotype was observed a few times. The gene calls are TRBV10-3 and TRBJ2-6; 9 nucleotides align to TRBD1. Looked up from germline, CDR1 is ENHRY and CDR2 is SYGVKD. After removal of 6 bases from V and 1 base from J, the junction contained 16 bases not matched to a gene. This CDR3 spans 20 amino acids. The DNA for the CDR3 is TGTGCCATCAGGGAAAAGGGCGGGACAGGGATAATTTCTGGGGCCAACGTCCTGACTTTC. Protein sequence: CAIREKGGTGIISGANVLTF.

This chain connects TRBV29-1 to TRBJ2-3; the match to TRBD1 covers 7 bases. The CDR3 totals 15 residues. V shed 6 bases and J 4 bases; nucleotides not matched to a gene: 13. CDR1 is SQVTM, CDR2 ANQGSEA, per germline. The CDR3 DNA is TGCAGCGTCCACCGGCCGACAGGGTCTGCAGATACGCAGTATTTT. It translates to CSVHRPTGSADTQYF.

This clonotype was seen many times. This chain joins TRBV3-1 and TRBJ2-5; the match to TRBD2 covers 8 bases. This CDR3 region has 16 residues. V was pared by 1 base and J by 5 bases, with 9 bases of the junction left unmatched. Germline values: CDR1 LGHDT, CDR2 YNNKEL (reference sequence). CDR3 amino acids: CASSQGGTRIVETQYF. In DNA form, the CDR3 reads TGTGCCAGCAGCCAAGGAGGGACTAGGATTGTGGAGACCCAGTACTTC.

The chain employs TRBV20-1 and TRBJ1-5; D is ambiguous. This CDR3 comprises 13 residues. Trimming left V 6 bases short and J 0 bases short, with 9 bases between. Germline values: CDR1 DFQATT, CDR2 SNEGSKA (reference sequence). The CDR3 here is CSAGSYSNQPQHF. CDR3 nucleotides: TGCAGTGCGGGCTCATATAGCAATCAGCCCCAGCATTTT.

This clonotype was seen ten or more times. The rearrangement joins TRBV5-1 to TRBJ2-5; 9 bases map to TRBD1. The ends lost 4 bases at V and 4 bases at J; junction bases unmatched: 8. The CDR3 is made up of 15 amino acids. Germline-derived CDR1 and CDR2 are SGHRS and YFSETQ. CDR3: CASSPGTGTGETQYF. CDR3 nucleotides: TGCGCCAGCAGCCCTGGGACAGGGACTGGAGAGACCCAGTACTTC.

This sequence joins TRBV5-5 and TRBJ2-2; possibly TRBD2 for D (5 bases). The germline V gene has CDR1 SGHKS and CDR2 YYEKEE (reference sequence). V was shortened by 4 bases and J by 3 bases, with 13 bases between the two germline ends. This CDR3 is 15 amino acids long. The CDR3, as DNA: TGTGCCAGCAGCGTTCGGGCGGGTGACACCGGGGAGCTGTTTTTT. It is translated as CASSVRAGDTGELFF.

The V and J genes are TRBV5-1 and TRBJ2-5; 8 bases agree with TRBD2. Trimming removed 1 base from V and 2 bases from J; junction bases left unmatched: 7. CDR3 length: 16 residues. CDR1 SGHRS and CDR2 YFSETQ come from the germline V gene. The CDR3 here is CASSLNSGSSQETQYF. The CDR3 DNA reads TGCGCCAGCAGCTTGAACAGCGGGAGTTCACAAGAGACCCAGTACTTC.

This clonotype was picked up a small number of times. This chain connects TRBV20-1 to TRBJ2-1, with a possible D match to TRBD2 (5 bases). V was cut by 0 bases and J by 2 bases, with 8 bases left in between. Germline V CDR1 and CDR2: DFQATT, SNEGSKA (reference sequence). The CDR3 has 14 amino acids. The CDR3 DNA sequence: TGCAGTGCTAGAGACGGGAAGACCTACAATGAGCAGTTCTTC. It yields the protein CSARDGKTYNEQFF.

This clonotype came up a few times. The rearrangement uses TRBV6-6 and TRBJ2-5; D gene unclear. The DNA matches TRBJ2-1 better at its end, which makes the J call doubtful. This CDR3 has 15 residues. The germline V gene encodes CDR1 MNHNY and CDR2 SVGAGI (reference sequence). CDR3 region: CASSQTTATAYEQFF. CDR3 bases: TGTGCCAGCAGTCAAACTACGGCAACGGCCTATGAGCAGTTCTTC.

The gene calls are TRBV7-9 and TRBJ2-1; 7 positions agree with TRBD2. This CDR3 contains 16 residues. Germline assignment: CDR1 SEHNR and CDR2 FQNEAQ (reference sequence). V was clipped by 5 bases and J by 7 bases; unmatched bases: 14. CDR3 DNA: TGTGCCAGCAGCCCCAACTACGCGGGAGTAAGAAATGAGCAGTTCTTC. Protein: CASSPNYAGVRNEQFF.

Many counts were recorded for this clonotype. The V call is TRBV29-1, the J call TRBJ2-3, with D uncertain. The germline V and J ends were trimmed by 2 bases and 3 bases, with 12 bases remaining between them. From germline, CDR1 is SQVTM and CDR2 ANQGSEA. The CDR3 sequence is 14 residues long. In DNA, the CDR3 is TGCAGCGTTGAAATTGTCATTGCAACAGATACGCAGTATTTT. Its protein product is CSVEIVIATDTQYF.

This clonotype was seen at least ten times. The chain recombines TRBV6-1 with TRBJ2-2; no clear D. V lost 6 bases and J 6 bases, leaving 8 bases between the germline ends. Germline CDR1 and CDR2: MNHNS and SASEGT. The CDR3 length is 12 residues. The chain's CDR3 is CASRDGPGELFF. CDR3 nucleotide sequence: TGTGCCAGCAGAGACGGGCCCGGGGAGCTGTTTTTT.

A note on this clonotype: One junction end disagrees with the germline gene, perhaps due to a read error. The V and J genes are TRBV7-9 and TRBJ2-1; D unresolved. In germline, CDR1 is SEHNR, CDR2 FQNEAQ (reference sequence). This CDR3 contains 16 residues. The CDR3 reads CASSLPRSSSYNEQFF. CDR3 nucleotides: TGTGCCAGCAGCTTACCGCGGAGCAGCTCCTACAATGAACAGTTCTTC.

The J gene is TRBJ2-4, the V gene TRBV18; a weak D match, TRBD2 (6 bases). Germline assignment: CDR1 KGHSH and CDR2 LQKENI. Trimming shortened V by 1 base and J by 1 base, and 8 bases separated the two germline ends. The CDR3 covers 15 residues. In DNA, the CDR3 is TGTGCCAGCTCACCACGAGGGACTGCCAAAAACATTCAGTACTTC. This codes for CASSPRGTAKNIQYF.

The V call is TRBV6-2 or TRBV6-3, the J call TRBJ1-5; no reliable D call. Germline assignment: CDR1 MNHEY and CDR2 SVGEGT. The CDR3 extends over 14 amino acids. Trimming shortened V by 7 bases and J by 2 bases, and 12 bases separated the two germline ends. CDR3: CASKTADRNQPQHF. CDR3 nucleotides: TGTGCCAGCAAAACAGCAGATCGCAATCAGCCCCAGCATTTT.

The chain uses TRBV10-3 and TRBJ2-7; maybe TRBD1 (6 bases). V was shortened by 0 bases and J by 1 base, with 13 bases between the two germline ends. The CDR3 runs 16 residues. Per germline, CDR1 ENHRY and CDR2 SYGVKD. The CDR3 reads CAISESGWGQSYEQYF. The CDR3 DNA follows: TGTGCCATCAGTGAGTCAGGCTGGGGGCAGTCCTACGAGCAGTACTTC.

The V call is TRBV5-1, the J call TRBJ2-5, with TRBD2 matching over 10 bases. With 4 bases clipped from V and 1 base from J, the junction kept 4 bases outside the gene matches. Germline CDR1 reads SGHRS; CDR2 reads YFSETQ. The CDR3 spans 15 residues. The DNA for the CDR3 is TGCGCCAGCAGCGAACTAGCGGGGATCCAAGAGACCCAGTACTTC. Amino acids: CASSELAGIQETQYF.

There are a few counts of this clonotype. In DNA, the CDR3 is TGTGCCAGCAGCTTGGTTGGACAGGAAGAGACCCAGTACTTC. Encoded protein: CASSLVGQEETQYF. The chain recombines TRBV5-5 with TRBJ2-5; 7 bases are a match to TRBD1. With V trimmed by 0 bases and J by 3 bases, 2 bases remained unmatched. In germline, CDR1 is SGHKS, CDR2 YYEKEE (reference sequence). This CDR3 contains 14 residues. The full variable domain, with the rest looked up from reference TRBV5-5 and TRBJ2-5, is DAGVTQSPTHLIKTRGQQVTLRCSPISGHKSVSWYQQVLGQGPQFIFQYYEKEERGRGNFPDRFSARQFPNYSSELNVNALLLGDSALYLCASSLVGQEETQYFGPGTRLLVL.

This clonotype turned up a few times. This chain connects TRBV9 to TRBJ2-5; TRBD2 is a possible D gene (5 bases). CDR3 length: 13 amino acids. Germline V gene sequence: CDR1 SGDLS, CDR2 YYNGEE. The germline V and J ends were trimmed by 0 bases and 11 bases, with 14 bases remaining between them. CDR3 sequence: CASSVDHRREQYF. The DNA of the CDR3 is TGTGCCAGCAGCGTAGATCACAGAAGGGAGCAGTACTTC.

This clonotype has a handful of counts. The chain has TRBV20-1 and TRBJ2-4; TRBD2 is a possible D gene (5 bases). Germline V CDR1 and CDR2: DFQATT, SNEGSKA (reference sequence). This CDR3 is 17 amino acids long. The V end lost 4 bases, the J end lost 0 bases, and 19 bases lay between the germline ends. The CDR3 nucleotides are TGCAGTGCTACCGGGCCCCTGGAGAGGGTAGCCAAAAACATTCAGTACTTC. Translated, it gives CSATGPLERVAKNIQYF.

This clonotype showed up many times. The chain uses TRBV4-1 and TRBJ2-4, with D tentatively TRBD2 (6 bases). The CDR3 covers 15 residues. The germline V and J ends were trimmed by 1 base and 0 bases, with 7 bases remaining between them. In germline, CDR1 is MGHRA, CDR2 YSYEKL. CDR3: CASSQVGLAKNIQYF. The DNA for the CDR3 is TGCGCCAGCAGCCAAGTGGGACTAGCCAAAAACATTCAGTACTTC.